The sequence of this TCR beta chain was determined in a study of blood T cell repertoires in COVID-19. Across the whole study: Donors in the United States, Italy and Spain gave samples during acute or convalescent COVID-19. PBMCs, B-cell-depleted T cells, or T cells provided the cDNA or gDNA that made up the material.

Assay used: immunoSEQ multiplex PCR; TCRdb lists only in-frame clones, some missing. The sample yields around 57,000 clones, 90% seen once. Germline assignment: CDR1 MNHEY and CDR2 SVGAGI. The CDR3 extends over 15 amino acids. The V and J ends lost 6 bases and 9 bases, in that order; junction bases with no gene match: 9. The receptor's source is a man between 45 and 60 years old with acute or convalescent COVID-19. The chain couples TRBV6-5 to TRBJ1-6; 9 bases match TRBD1. Sequencing was performed on peripheral blood. Written as DNA, the CDR3 is TGTGCCAGCAGCCAACCCGGGACAGGGCTTTCACCCCTCCACTTT. This encodes CASSQPGTGLSPLHF.